Described below is a single T cell receptor (beta chain) sequence and its context. Its antigen is not known. The data are from a study of blood T cells in healthy people across ages. This CDR3 comprises 14 residues. Germline V gives CDR1 SGHTA, CDR2 FQGNSA. Trimming pared 3 bases from V and 6 bases from J, leaving 13 bases between. A second PCR, run for roughly 7 to 11 cycles, used a sample-barcoded 5' primer plus a J-beta primer mix. TCRdb called the 5' RACE reads again in MiXCR, with one record for every CDR3 protein. The table shows about a million distinct CDR3 sequences, with roughly 51% occurring only once. Study conclusions and caveats: Changes in expanded clonotypes were possibly confounded, as the CMV status of donors was unknown.

The gene calls are TRBV7-2 and TRBJ2-3; D not certain. The clonotype originates from a woman between 55 and 75 years old in good health. The material sequenced was blood. This CDR3 reads CASSFSASGDTQYF. CDR3 bases: TGTGCCAGCAGCTTCTCGGCCTCAGGCGATACGCAGTATTTT.